One sample yielded the 22 T cell receptor beta chains listed below, sequenced in a study of lung T cells in sarcoidosis with Löfgren's syndrome. Each CDR3 protein gets one entry after TCRdb re-called the reads with MiXCR. Of 850 to 1,200 distinct CDR3 sequences listed, 25% to 30% are singletons. The specimen sequenced was CD4+ T cells from PBMCs. All receptors derive from a human donor with sarcoidosis (Löfgren's syndrome or another form), or a control subject (not recorded which).

Judged by abundance, this clonotype is large. V gene TRBV15 combines with J gene TRBJ2-1; D is undetermined. Germline V lookup: CDR1 LNHNV, CDR2 YYDKDF (reference sequence). CDR3 size: 15 residues. V was pared by 0 bases and J by 5 bases, with 11 bases between. CDR3 nucleotide sequence: TGTGCCACCAGCAGAGATCTTAAGGAGAACAATGAGCAGTTCTTC. Translation: CATSRDLKENNEQFF.

By sample fraction, this clonotype is hyperexpanded. The chain combines TRBV27 with TRBJ1-1; D is unclear. The CDR3 is made up of 11 amino acids. V lost 4 bases and J 8 bases, leaving 8 bases between the germline ends. Germline CDR1 is MNHEY and CDR2 is SMNVEV (reference sequence). The CDR3 DNA is TGTGCCAGCAGTTCTTTGACGGAAGCTTTCTTT. It encodes CASSSLTEAFF.

In the case of this clonotype: Compared with germline, one end of the junction differs, possibly owing to a read error. The chain joins TRBV4-2 to TRBJ1-2; D ambiguous. Germline-derived CDR1 and CDR2 are LGHNA and YNFKEQ. The CDR3 extends over 15 amino acids. The CDR3 coding sequence is TGTGCCAGCAGCCAAGATCGTAGCAGACCCTATGGCTACAACTTC. It specifies CASSQDRSRPYGYNF.

The chain couples TRBV6-2 or TRBV6-3 to TRBJ2-1; D is unclear. The CDR3 length is 12 residues. V shed 2 bases and J shed 8 bases, with 7 bases lying between them. CDR1 and CDR2 (germline): MNHEY, SVGEGT. CDR3 DNA sequence: TGTGCCAGCAGTTACAAAGGCTATGAGCAGTTCTTC. It translates to CASSYKGYEQFF.

In its sample, this clonotype ranks as medium-sized. The V call is TRBV6-1, the J call TRBJ2-3; D perhaps matches TRBD2 (5 bases). There are 15 residues in the CDR3. From germline, CDR1 is MNHNS and CDR2 SASEGT. The V and J ends lost 6 bases and 2 bases respectively, with 15 bases between them. In nucleotides, the CDR3 is TGTGCCAGCAGAGAATTAAGCGGTTCCACAGATACGCAGTATTTT. This sequence encodes CASRELSGSTDTQYF.

In its sample, this clonotype ranks as medium-sized (0.01 to 0.1%). V and J are TRBV10-3 and TRBJ2-1; D unresolved. Germline values: CDR1 ENHRY, CDR2 SYGVKD. CDR3 length: 16 amino acids. The ends were cut back, 0 bases at V and 3 bases at J, with 12 bases in the middle. CDR3 loop: CAISESGAPRYNEQFF. DNA for the CDR3: TGTGCCATCAGTGAGTCAGGCGCTCCCCGCTACAATGAGCAGTTCTTC.

This clonotype is labeled as medium-sized (0.01 to 0.1%). This chain uses TRBV29-1 with TRBJ1-6; no clear D gene. The CDR3 extends over 13 amino acids. The germline gives CDR1 SQVTM, CDR2 ANQGSEA. Deletions cut 4 bases from V and 9 bases from J, with 13 bases between. CDR3 loop: CSVGEGLGSPLHF. The CDR3 region has the DNA TGCAGCGTTGGAGAAGGACTTGGTTCACCCCTCCACTTT.

The V gene is TRBV20-1, the J gene TRBJ2-7, with 7 bases lining up with TRBD1. The germline gives CDR1 DFQATT, CDR2 SNEGSKA (reference sequence). The CDR3 consists of 13 residues. V was pared by 6 bases and J by 3 bases, with 8 bases of the junction left unmatched. CDR3: CSATGTANYEQYV. Written as DNA, the CDR3 is TGCAGTGCCACCGGGACAGCAAACTACGAGCAGTACGTC.

This clonotype rates as medium-sized. The genes are TRBV6-6 and TRBJ2-2; D is ambiguous. The CDR3 sequence is 15 residues long. Deletions cut 2 bases from V and 5 bases from J, with 12 bases between. Germline-derived CDR1 and CDR2 are MNHNY and SVGAGI (reference sequence). The DNA for the CDR3 is TGTGCCAGCAGTTACGGTCGAAGCAGGACCGGGGAGCTGTTTTTT. This sequence encodes CASSYGRSRTGELFF.

This clonotype is labeled large. The rearrangement uses TRBV7-2 and TRBJ1-2; D gene ambiguous. Germline V lookup: CDR1 SGHTA, CDR2 FQGNSA. The V end lost 4 bases, the J end lost 5 bases, and 17 bases lay between the germline ends. This CDR3 has 15 amino acids. DNA for the CDR3: TGTGCCAGCAGCTCTGATTTTACAGCGAAGTATGGCTACACCTTC. It is translated as CASSSDFTAKYGYTF. Drawing the rest from reference TRBV7-2 and TRBJ1-2, the complete variable domain is GAGVSQSPSNKVTEKGKDVELRCDPISGHTALYWYRQSLGQGLEFLIYFQGNSAPDKSGLPSDRFSAERTGGSVSTLTIQRTQQEDSAVYLCASSSDFTAKYGYTFGSGTRLTVV.

By sample fraction, this clonotype is large (0.1 to 1%). The chain combines TRBV5-1 with TRBJ2-5; possibly TRBD1 for D (6 bases). The germline CDR1 and CDR2 sequences are SGHRS and YFSETQ. CDR3 length: 14 amino acids. V dropped 0 bases and J dropped 4 bases, with 10 bases sitting between them. CDR3 DNA: TGCGCCAGCAGCTTGGGACAGGAACGAGAGACCCAGTACTTC. Translated, it gives CASSLGQERETQYF.

In its sample, this clonotype ranks as medium-sized (0.01 to 0.1%). This chain links TRBV5-5 with TRBJ1-2, with 10 bases aligning to TRBD1. This CDR3 contains 15 residues. Unmatched junction bases numbered 10, after V lost 3 bases and J lost 8 bases. Germline CDR1 and CDR2: SGHKS and YYEKEE (reference sequence). The CDR3 sequence is CASSSGQGDFYGYTF. CDR3 nucleotides: TGTGCCAGCAGCTCTGGACAGGGGGACTTTTACGGCTACACCTTC. The entire variable domain, with the rest obtained from reference TRBV5-5 and TRBJ1-2, is as follows: DAGVTQSPTHLIKTRGQQVTLRCSPISGHKSVSWYQQVLGQGPQFIFQYYEKEERGRGNFPDRFSARQFPNYSSELNVNALLLGDSALYLCASSSGQGDFYGYTFGSGTRLTVV.

This clonotype is labeled as large. The V call is TRBV7-9, the J call TRBJ2-5; D ambiguous. The ends were cut back, 5 bases at V and 3 bases at J, with 4 bases in the middle. The CDR3 length is 11 residues. The V gene's germline CDR1 is SEHNR and CDR2 FQNEAQ (reference sequence). CDR3 in amino acids: CASSLKETQYF. CDR3 sequence (DNA): TGTGCCAGCAGCCTTAAAGAGACCCAGTACTTC.

This clonotype is medium-sized by share. The CDR3 region is CATSRAALNREETQYF. The CDR3 nucleotides are TGTGCCACCAGCAGAGCCGCACTAAACAGGGAAGAGACCCAGTACTTC. The chain has TRBV15 and TRBJ2-5; possibly TRBD1 for D (6 bases). There are 16 residues in the CDR3. The germline V gene encodes CDR1 LNHNV and CDR2 YYDKDF (reference sequence). Deletions cut 1 base from V and 3 bases from J, with 15 bases between.

This clonotype is large in the sample. The chain has TRBV7-8 and TRBJ2-5; TRBD2 matches 7 bases. V lost 4 bases to trimming and J lost 3 bases; unmatched junction nucleotides: 8. CDR1 is SGHVS, CDR2 FQNEAQ, per germline. The CDR3 spans 15 residues. CDR3 nucleotide sequence: TGTGCCAGCAGCTATCGCCCAGGGAGGGAAGAGACCCAGTACTTC. Its translation is CASSYRPGREETQYF.

Notes on this clonotype: The CDR3 does not close with the conserved phenylalanine or tryptophan, likely indicating a read error. V and J are TRBV12-3 or TRBV12-4 and TRBJ2-3, with D perhaps TRBD1 or TRBD2 (6 bases each). The CDR3 covers 16 residues. In DNA form, the CDR3 reads TGTGCCGGCAGACGGTGGAGGGGAACAGGGACAGATACGCAGTATTCT. Translated: CAGRRWRGTGTDTQYS.

By sample fraction, this clonotype is medium-sized. V is TRBV15 and J is TRBJ2-5; unclear D gene. V was shortened by 0 bases and J by 7 bases, with 6 bases between the two germline ends. The CDR3 covers 12 residues. CDR1 and CDR2 from the germline V gene are LNHNV and YYDKDF (reference sequence). CDR3 nucleotides: TGTGCCACCAGCAGAGATCGCGGGACCCAGTACTTC. It codes for CATSRDRGTQYF.

Judged by abundance, this clonotype is medium-sized (0.01 to 0.1%). J is TRBJ2-7 and V is TRBV19; 7 nucleotides line up with TRBD1. The CDR3 sequence is 10 residues long. Germline-derived CDR1 and CDR2 are LNHDA and SQIVND (reference sequence). Losses at the gene ends were 6 bases for V and 11 bases for J; bases not matched to a gene: 4. CDR3 region: CASSGGQEYV. As DNA, the CDR3 is TGTGCCAGTAGCGGTGGACAGGAGTACGTC.

The gene calls are TRBV28 and TRBJ1-1; maybe TRBD1 (5 bases). Germline loops: CDR1 MDHEN, CDR2 SYDVKM. V lost 6 bases to trimming and J lost 4 bases, with 18 bases between them. The CDR3 runs 15 residues. The CDR3 is CASRLPVGLSTEAFF. The DNA of the CDR3 is TGTGCCAGCAGACTACCCGTGGGACTAAGCACTGAAGCTTTCTTT. Full variable domain (outside the CDR3, taken from reference TRBV28 and TRBJ1-1): DVKVTQSSRYLVKRTGEKVFLECVQDMDHENMFWYRQDPGLGLRLIYFSYDVKMKEKGDIPEGYSVSREKKERFSLILESASTNQTSMYLCASRLPVGLSTEAFFGQGTRLTVV.

This clonotype was recorded many times. The V and J genes are TRBV12-3 or TRBV12-4 and TRBJ2-5; unclear D gene. V lost 0 bases, J lost 3 bases, and 5 bases lay in between. There are 13 residues in the CDR3. DNA for the CDR3: TGTGCCAGCAGTTTAGCCAGGAAAGAGACCCAGTACTTC. Translating gives CASSLARKETQYF.

J is TRBJ1-5 and V is TRBV28, with D perhaps matching TRBD1 (6 bases). V lost 5 bases, J lost 4 bases, and 15 bases lay in between. CDR1 is MDHEN, CDR2 SYDVKM, per germline. The CDR3 spans 15 residues. CDR3 nucleotide sequence: TGTGCCAGCAGTGCCAAAGGACAGAATAATCAGCCCCAGCATTTT. Amino acids: CASSAKGQNNQPQHF.

This clonotype is medium-sized. V usage is TRBV6-1 and J usage is TRBJ1-5; the D is unclear. The CDR3 sequence is 12 residues long. V gave up 9 bases and J gave up 2 bases, with 8 bases separating them. Germline values: CDR1 MNHNS, CDR2 SASEGT. The CDR3 here is CASRVGNQPQHF. CDR3 coding DNA: TGTGCCAGTAGGGTGGGCAATCAGCCCCAGCATTTT.